Each of the 18 T cell receptor beta chains below was sequenced from the same sample in a study of T cells after yellow fever vaccination. TCRdb redid the calling of the 5' RACE reads with MiXCR, one entry per CDR3 protein. In the table there are about 580,000 distinct CDR3 sequences, less than 20% of which are singletons. Specimen: PBMCs, collected 5 days after the first yellow fever vaccination. The receptors were sampled from a man in his late teens or twenties who received the YFV17D yellow fever vaccine.

The V and J genes are TRBV20-1 and TRBJ2-2, with D possibly called TRBD1 or TRBD2 (5 bases each). CDR3 length: 14 residues. CDR1 is DFQATT and CDR2 is SNEGSKA in the germline V gene (reference sequence). Between the trimmed V and J ends, which lost 6 bases and 6 bases, there was a span of 17 bases. The CDR3 here is CSAPEGRGAGELFF. Written as DNA, the CDR3 is TGCAGTGCCCCCGAGGGGCGCGGCGCCGGGGAGCTGTTTTTT.

This clonotype came up a few times. The chain combines TRBV20-1 with TRBJ1-2, with D possibly being TRBD1 (5 bases). CDR3 length: 15 residues. The V and J ends lost 3 bases and 5 bases respectively, with 19 bases between them. Germline lookup yields CDR1 DFQATT and CDR2 SNEGSKA (reference sequence). CDR3 in amino acids: CSASFPGVSIYGYTF. The CDR3 DNA reads as TGCAGTGCTAGCTTTCCGGGGGTCTCCATTTATGGCTACACCTTC.

Turning to this clonotype: This may stem from a read error, because a much larger clone lies one nucleotide away. This rearrangement joins TRBV4-2 to TRBJ1-1; the D is unclear. The CDR3 is made up of 16 amino acids. Trimming removed 4 bases at V and 0 bases at J, with 15 bases between. Germline-derived CDR1 and CDR2 are LGHNA and YNFKEQ. The CDR3 here is CASSPPGMPVNTEAFF. The CDR3 nucleotides read TGTGCCAGCAGCCCCCCGGGAATGCCTGTGAACACTGAAGCTTTCTTT.

This clonotype was recorded many times. The rearrangement joins TRBV20-1 to TRBJ2-1, with 8 nucleotides matching TRBD2. The CDR3 totals 14 residues. Germline V CDR1 and CDR2: DFQATT, SNEGSKA (reference sequence). V shed 3 bases, J shed 3 bases, and the junction held 4 bases outside the gene matches. In DNA, the CDR3 is TGCAGTGCTAGTACTAGCGGACGCTACAATGAGCAGTTCTTC. Amino acid sequence: CSASTSGRYNEQFF.

This clonotype was recorded many times. The chain carries TRBV24-1 and TRBJ2-1; D is unresolved. This CDR3 region has 12 residues. The germline gives CDR1 KGHDR, CDR2 SFDVKD. Trimming removed 9 bases at V and 5 bases at J, with 10 bases between. The CDR3 sequence: CATWNPDNEQFF. CDR3 sequence (DNA): TGTGCCACCTGGAACCCCGACAATGAGCAGTTCTTC.

This clonotype was counted many times. J is TRBJ2-2 and V is TRBV12-3 or TRBV12-4; TRBD2 is a possible D gene (5 bases). The CDR3 loop spans 16 amino acids. Trimming shortened V by 3 bases and J by 2 bases, and 13 bases separated the two germline ends. The CDR3 protein is CASSFNRDPNTGELFF. For the CDR3, the DNA is TGTGCCAGCAGTTTTAACCGGGATCCTAACACCGGGGAGCTGTTTTTT.

This clonotype appeared a few times. The rearrangement links TRBV25-1 to TRBJ2-7, with 7 bases identical to TRBD1. This CDR3 is built from 16 residues. V trimming: 6 bases; J trimming: 4 bases; junction bases outside the gene matches: 15. The germline CDR1 and CDR2 sequences are MGHDK and SYGVNS. The CDR3 sequence: CASSPSRDRRSYEQYF. For the CDR3, the DNA is TGTGCCAGCAGCCCAAGCCGGGACAGAAGGTCGTACGAGCAGTACTTC.

Concerning this clonotype itself: Germline and junction disagree at one end, which may indicate a read error. The V gene is TRBV7-7, the J gene TRBJ2-5; TRBD1 matches at 8 bases. The germline CDR1 and CDR2 sequences are SSHAT and FNYEAQ (reference sequence). The length of the CDR3 is 18 residues. The CDR3 is CASSPRTGIKTGWETQYF. The CDR3 bases are TGTGCTAGCAGCCCTCGGACAGGGATAAAAACGGGCTGGGAGACCCAGTACTTC. Using reference TRBV7-7 and TRBJ2-5 for the parts outside the CDR3, the full variable domain is GAGVSQSPRYKVTKRGQDVTLRCDPISSHATLYWYQQALGQGPEFLTYFNYEAQPDKSGLPSDRFSAERPEGSISTLTIQRTEQRDSAMYRCASSPRTGIKTGWETQYFGPGTRLLVL.

As to this clonotype: A much more abundant neighbour one base away suggests this may be a read error. V usage is TRBV12-3 or TRBV12-4 and J usage is TRBJ2-3; D remains unclear. The CDR3 has 12 amino acids. Trimming pared 7 bases from V and 0 bases from J, leaving 5 bases between. CDR3 DNA sequence: TGTGCCAGCACCCAGAGCACAGATACGCAGTATTTT. Protein product: CASTQSTDTQYF.

The sample holds a few counts of this clonotype. This chain joins TRBV4-1 and TRBJ1-6, with D hard to call. Trimming removed 4 bases from V and 10 bases from J, with 17 bases in between. The CDR3 loop spans 15 amino acids. Looked up from germline, CDR1 is MGHRA and CDR2 is YSYEKL. The CDR3 bases are TGCGCCAGCAGCCCACACGAGGGATCGCGCTCACCCCTCCACTTT. As protein: CASSPHEGSRSPLHF.

This clonotype showed up just a few times. The J gene is TRBJ2-3, the V gene TRBV18; the match to TRBD1 covers 9 bases. The CDR3 has 16 amino acids. Germline CDR1 is KGHSH and CDR2 is LQKENI. J gave up 0 bases and V 3 bases, and 4 bases lay outside the gene matches. The CDR3 is CASSPNRGRSTDTQYF. The CDR3 bases are TGTGCCAGCTCACCGAACAGGGGGCGAAGCACAGATACGCAGTATTTT.

J is TRBJ1-1 and V is TRBV7-9; no reliable D call. Looked up from germline, CDR1 is SEHNR and CDR2 is FQNEAQ (reference sequence). This CDR3 has 11 residues. V lost 5 bases to trimming and J lost 10 bases, with 11 bases between them. CDR3 DNA sequence: TGTGCCAGCAGCCGTGTAGGAGGAGCTTTCTTT. Residues: CASSRVGGAFF.

CDR3 nucleotides: TGTGCCAGCAGAGAGCCCCGGGACAGCTCCTACGAGCAGTACGTC. Residues: CASREPRDSSYEQYV. The rearrangement links TRBV6-1 to TRBJ2-7; TRBD1 aligns across 7 bases. Germline V gene sequence: CDR1 MNHNS, CDR2 SASEGT. This CDR3 comprises 15 residues. The V gene end was trimmed by 6 bases and the J gene end by 0 bases; junction bases not matched to a gene: 8.

CDR3 in amino acids: CATRSGGSNTGELFF. Here the CDR3 DNA reads TGTGCCACCAGATCTGGGGGCTCGAACACCGGGGAGCTGTTTTTT. This chain links TRBV24-1 with TRBJ2-2; D is perhaps TRBD1 (6 bases). The CDR3 consists of 15 residues. V was clipped by 7 bases and J by 0 bases, with 11 bases between them. Germline V gene data show CDR1 as KGHDR and CDR2 as SFDVKD.

The gene calls are TRBV10-3 and TRBJ2-2, with 7 bases fitting TRBD2. The germline V gene encodes CDR1 ENHRY and CDR2 SYGVKD. Unmatched junction bases numbered 18, after V lost 8 bases and J lost 0 bases. This CDR3 has 19 residues. In nucleotides, the CDR3 is TGTGCCATCGCTGGTAGCCTAGCGGCGTCCTTCGCGAACACCGGGGAGCTGTTTTTT. This encodes CAIAGSLAASFANTGELFF.

The V gene is TRBV20-1, the J gene TRBJ2-3; D may be TRBD2 (6 bases). In germline, CDR1 is DFQATT, CDR2 SNEGSKA (reference sequence). Trimming cost V 6 bases and J 1 base, with 17 bases left between them. The CDR3 has 15 residues. The CDR3: CSADPLASGTDTQYF. CDR3 DNA: TGCAGTGCCGACCCCCTAGCGTCCGGCACAGATACGCAGTATTTT.

The rearrangement links TRBV30 to TRBJ1-6, with D uncertain. The ends were cut back, 0 bases at V and 7 bases at J, with 7 bases in the middle. Germline CDR1 is GTSNPN and CDR2 is SVGIG (reference sequence). This CDR3 has 13 residues. DNA of the CDR3: TGTGCCTGGAGTGTCTTCGAAAATTCACCCCTCCACTTT. Encoded protein: CAWSVFENSPLHF.

This chain uses TRBV4-2 with TRBJ2-3; TRBD2 matches 8 bases. With V trimmed by 1 base and J by 4 bases, 4 bases remained unmatched. This CDR3 comprises 15 residues. The germline CDR1 and CDR2 sequences are LGHNA and YNFKEQ. CDR3 loop: CASSQGPGGADTQYF. CDR3 in DNA: TGTGCCAGCAGCCAAGGCCCGGGAGGGGCAGATACGCAGTATTTT.